A single sample gave rise to the 13 T cell receptor beta chains below, sequenced in a study of blood T cell repertoires in COVID-19. Clones were read by immunoSEQ multiplex PCR, and TCRdb kept only the in-frame ones, dropping some. The table lists some 330,000 clones, 86% of them singletons, with around 4% in the top ten. The sequenced sample consisted of PBMCs or T cells enriched from blood (not recorded which). All receptors come from a young man who had recovered from COVID-19.

This clone was recorded once. V gene TRBV5-1 combines with J gene TRBJ1-1; a weak D match, TRBD1 (6 bases). The CDR3 sequence is 12 residues long. V lost 4 bases to trimming and J lost 4 bases, with 8 bases between them. Germline CDR1 SGHRS, CDR2 YFSETQ. This chain's CDR3 is CASSEGGTEAFF. DNA of the CDR3: TGCGCCAGCAGCGAAGGGGGCACTGAAGCTTTCTTT.

V gene TRBV5-1 combines with J gene TRBJ2-1; TRBD2 matches at 12 bases. Germline values: CDR1 SGHRS, CDR2 YFSETQ. CDR3 length: 16 residues. The V segment lost 2 bases and the J segment 6 bases; nucleotides outside the gene matches: 6. The DNA for the CDR3 is TGCGCCAGCAGCTTCTCACTAGCGGGGGGCTCCAATGAGCAGTTCTTC. This encodes CASSFSLAGGSNEQFF.

The chain couples TRBV28 to TRBJ2-7; 9 bases align to TRBD1. The length of the CDR3 is 15 residues. CDR1 MDHEN and CDR2 SYDVKM come from the germline V gene. The trim removed 5 bases at V and 6 bases at J, leaving 11 bases unmatched. CDR3 sequence (DNA): TGTGCCAGCAGTCTACCCGCCGGGACAGGGCGCGAGCAGTACTTC. Its translation: CASSLPAGTGREQYF. The full variable domain, its missing parts supplied by reference TRBV28 and TRBJ2-7, is DVKVTQSSRYLVKRTGEKVFLECVQDMDHENMFWYRQDPGLGLRLIYFSYDVKMKEKGDIPEGYSVSREKKERFSLILESASTNQTSMYLCASSLPAGTGREQYFGPGTRLTVT.

A single count supports this clone. V gene TRBV9 combines with J gene TRBJ2-3, with D tentatively TRBD2 (5 bases). The germline V gene has CDR1 SGDLS and CDR2 YYNGEE. The CDR3 is made up of 16 amino acids. Trimming pared 2 bases from V and 1 base from J, leaving 14 bases between. The CDR3 region is CASSVLLAARTDTQYF. The CDR3 DNA sequence: TGTGCCAGCAGCGTTTTGCTAGCTGCCCGCACAGATACGCAGTATTTT.

This rearrangement joins TRBV14 to TRBJ2-2, with 10 bases fitting TRBD2. The CDR3 is made up of 21 amino acids. The germline V gene encodes CDR1 SGHDN and CDR2 FVKESK. The V segment lost 1 base and the J segment 0 bases; nucleotides outside the gene matches: 14. The CDR3 DNA reads TGTGCCAGCAGCCAAGTTGGACAGGGTTGGACTAGCGGCTCGAACACCGGGGAGCTGTTTTTT. Translating it yields CASSQVGQGWTSGSNTGELFF.

The V call is TRBV2, the J call TRBJ2-1; 14 bases line up with TRBD2. Germline V gene sequence: CDR1 SNHLY, CDR2 FYNNEI. The CDR3 loop spans 15 amino acids. After removal of 8 bases from V and 8 bases from J, the junction contained 8 bases not matched to a gene. This chain's CDR3 is CASPTGTSGRHEQFF. CDR3 bases: TGTGCCAGCCCGACCGGGACTAGCGGGAGACATGAGCAGTTCTTC.

This chain connects TRBV19 to TRBJ2-7, with TRBD2 matching 10 bases. Germline CDR1 is LNHDA and CDR2 is SQIVND (reference sequence). The J segment lost 3 bases and the V segment lost 11 bases, leaving 7 bases of the junction unmatched. The CDR3 length is 13 residues. This CDR3 reads CALRTSGIYEQYF. CDR3 DNA sequence: TGTGCCTTGCGGACTAGCGGAATCTACGAGCAGTACTTC.

The V call is TRBV7-2, the J call TRBJ2-5, with 10 bases that match TRBD1. Germline-derived CDR1 and CDR2 are SGHTA and FQGNSA. The ends lost 5 bases at V and 3 bases at J; junction bases unmatched: 6. The CDR3 consists of 15 residues. CDR3 amino acids: CASSAPGTGEETQYF. CDR3 DNA: TGTGCCAGCAGCGCCCCCGGGACAGGGGAAGAGACCCAGTACTTC.

The CDR3 sequence is CASSPMADYGYTF. The CDR3 DNA reads TGTGCCAGCAGCCCAATGGCAGATTATGGCTACACCTTC. The chain is built from TRBV7-8 and TRBJ1-2; D not resolved. Trimming left V 5 bases short and J 5 bases short, with 12 bases between. Germline-derived CDR1 and CDR2 are SGHVS and FQNEAQ. The CDR3 extends over 13 amino acids.

The rearrangement links TRBV18 to TRBJ1-1; D perhaps matches TRBD1 (5 bases). The CDR3 spans 14 residues. Trimming pared 0 bases from V and 6 bases from J, leaving 11 bases between. Per the germline V gene, CDR1 is KGHSH and CDR2 is LQKENI. Here the CDR3 DNA reads TGTGCCAGCTCACCACCAGCCGGGGGTGCTGAAGCTTTCTTT. Encoded protein: CASSPPAGGAEAFF.

The gene calls are TRBV4-1 and TRBJ1-5; 12 nucleotides agree with TRBD1. The CDR3 spans 15 residues. Looked up from germline, CDR1 is MGHRA and CDR2 is YSYEKL. V shed 3 bases, J shed 5 bases, and the junction held 2 bases outside the gene matches. DNA for the CDR3: TGCGCCAGCAGCCATGGGACAGGGGGCGATCAGCCCCAGCATTTT. Its translation: CASSHGTGGDQPQHF.

This rearrangement joins TRBV27 to TRBJ1-5, with a weak D call TRBD1 (5 bases). Trimming removed 6 bases at V and 6 bases at J, with 15 bases between. The CDR3 runs to 14 residues. CDR1 is MNHEY, CDR2 SMNVEV, per germline (reference sequence). CDR3 sequence: CASSPRGGFQPQHF. The CDR3 nucleotides are TGTGCCAGCAGCCCTCGCGGGGGTTTTCAGCCCCAGCATTTT.

The V and J genes are TRBV19 and TRBJ2-5; D remains ambiguous. The CDR3 loop spans 13 amino acids. Germline values: CDR1 LNHDA, CDR2 SQIVND (reference sequence). Trimming removed 3 bases from V and 0 bases from J, with 5 bases in between. CDR3 residues: CASSILNQETQYF. As DNA, the CDR3 is TGTGCCAGTAGTATTCTAAACCAAGAGACCCAGTACTTC.